This record looks at one T cell receptor beta chain sequence and its context. A much bigger clone sits one base away, suggesting this may be a read error. Each CDR3 protein gets one entry after TCRdb re-called the reads with MiXCR. The profile shows under 200,000 distinct CDR3 sequences, 7.5% to 10% of them singletons. CDR3 length: 13 residues. Germline-derived CDR1 and CDR2 are SGHRS and YFSETQ. V lost 0 bases and J 9 bases, leaving 10 bases between the germline ends. This record belongs to a study of T cell repertoires in cytomegalovirus infection. For the study at large: Public TCR beta signature analysis indicated the presence of both CMV infection and matching HLA type.

The chain links TRBV5-1 to TRBJ1-5; possible D gene TRBD1, 5 bases. Sequences were obtained from PBMCs. The source of this sequence is a human donor in good health (CMV status not recorded). Some clones in this sample may be carry-over from other donors' samples. The CDR3 bases are TGCGCCAGCAGCTTGGCGGGGGAACGGCCCCAGCATTTT. This gives the protein CASSLAGERPQHF. Filled out from reference TRBV5-1 and TRBJ1-5, the complete variable domain reads KAGVTQTPRYLIKTRGQQVTLSCSPISGHRSVSWYQQTPGQGLQFLFEYFSETQRNKGNFPGRFSGRQFSNSRSEMNVSTLELGDSALYLCASSLAGERPQHFGDGTRLSIL.